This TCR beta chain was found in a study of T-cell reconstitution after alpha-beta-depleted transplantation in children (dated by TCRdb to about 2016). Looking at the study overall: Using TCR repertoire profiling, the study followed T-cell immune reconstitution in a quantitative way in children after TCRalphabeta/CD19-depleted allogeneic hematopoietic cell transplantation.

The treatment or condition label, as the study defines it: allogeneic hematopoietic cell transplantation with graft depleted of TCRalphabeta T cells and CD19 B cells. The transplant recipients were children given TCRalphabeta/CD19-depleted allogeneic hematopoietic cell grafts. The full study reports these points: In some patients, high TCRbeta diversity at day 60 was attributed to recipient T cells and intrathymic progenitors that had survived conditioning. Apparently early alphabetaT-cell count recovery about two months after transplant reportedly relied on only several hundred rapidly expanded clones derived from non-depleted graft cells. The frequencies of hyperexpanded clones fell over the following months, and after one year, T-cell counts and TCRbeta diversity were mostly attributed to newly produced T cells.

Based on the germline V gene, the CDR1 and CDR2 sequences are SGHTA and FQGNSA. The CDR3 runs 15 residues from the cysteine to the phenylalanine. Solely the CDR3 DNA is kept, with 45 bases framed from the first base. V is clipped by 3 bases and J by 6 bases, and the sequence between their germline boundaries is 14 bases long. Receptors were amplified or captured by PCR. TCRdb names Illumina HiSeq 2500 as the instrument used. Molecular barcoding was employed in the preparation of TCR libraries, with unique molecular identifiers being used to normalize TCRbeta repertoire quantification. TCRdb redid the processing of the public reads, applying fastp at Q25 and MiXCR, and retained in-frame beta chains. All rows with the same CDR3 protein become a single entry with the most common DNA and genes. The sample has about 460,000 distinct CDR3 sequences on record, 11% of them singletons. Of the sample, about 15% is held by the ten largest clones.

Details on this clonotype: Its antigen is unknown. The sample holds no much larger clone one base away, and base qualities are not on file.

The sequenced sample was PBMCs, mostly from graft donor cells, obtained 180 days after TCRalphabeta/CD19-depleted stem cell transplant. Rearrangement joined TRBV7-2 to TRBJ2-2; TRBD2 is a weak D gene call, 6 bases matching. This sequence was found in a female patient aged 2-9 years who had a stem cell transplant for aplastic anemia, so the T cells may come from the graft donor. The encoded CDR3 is CASSFWREVAGELFF. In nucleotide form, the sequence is TGTGCCAGCAGCTTCTGGAGGGAGGTTGCCGGGGAGCTGTTTTTT.